A selection of T cell receptor beta chains follows, all from one sample in a study of T-cell memory formation after mild COVID-19. One entry per CDR3 protein, called by TCRdb with MiXCR from the 5' RACE reads. The sample lists 550,000 to 700,000 distinct CDR3 sequences, roughly 18% seen once, with about 11% in the top ten. Sample: PBMCs or a T cell subset sorted from them (not recorded which). Source of these receptors: an adult woman who had mild COVID-19 (a few samples of this study predate the infection). Cell type and time point are not known. Both conserved end residues are part of each CDR3. The D gene is left open where the match is weak. Clone size is not always given. Where it is, it says once, few, many or a class for expanded clones.

J gene	clone size	D gene	V gene	CDR3 DNA	CDR3 protein
TRBJ2-3	NA	NA	TRBV27	TGTGCCAGCAGTTTTGGCCTGGCGGCCGGAACAGATACGCAGTATTTT	CASSFGLAAGTDTQYF
TRBJ2-7	many	NA	TRBV5-4	TGTGCCAGCAGCTTGGCGGGAGATTCCTACGAGCAGTACTTC	CASSLAGDSYEQYF
TRBJ2-5	few	NA	TRBV9	TGTGCCAGCAGCGTAGGTTGGCGGTTGAAAGAGACCCAGTACTTC	CASSVGWRLKETQYF
TRBJ1-1	NA	NA	TRBV12-3/TRBV12-4	TGTGCCAGCAGCCCGGGGGCAGACACTGAAGCTTTCTTT	CASSPGADTEAFF
TRBJ1-3	once	NA	TRBV20-1	TGCAGTGCTAGAGAGGGAGGTCCTAGCTCTGGAAACACCATATATTTT	CSAREGGPSSGNTIYF
TRBJ2-7	NA	NA	TRBV13	TGTGCCAGCAGCTTTCAGGGTCGTGGAGGATACGAGCAGTACTTC	CASSFQGRGGYEQYF
TRBJ2-5	NA	NA	TRBV7-9	TGTGCCAGCACCTTGATCCGACAAGACAGGACCCAGTACTTC	CASTLIRQDRTQYF
TRBJ2-2	NA	NA	TRBV7-9	TGTGCCAGCGGGCCAGGGGACCACGGGGAGCTGTTTTTT	CASGPGDHGELFF
TRBJ2-3	NA	TRBD2	TRBV29-1	TGCAGCGTTGAAACTAGCGGGGGCGGGGAACCAGATACGCAGTATTTT	CSVETSGGGEPDTQYF
TRBJ1-5	few	NA	TRBV6-5	TGTGCCAGCAGATTATCGGGGGAGAATCAGCCCCAGCATTTT	CASRLSGENQPQHF
TRBJ1-2	many	TRBD1	TRBV4-1	TGCGCCAGCAGCCAAGGATACAGGGGCAGGAATAACTATGGCTACACCTTC	CASSQGYRGRNNYGYTF
TRBJ2-2	many	TRBD2	TRBV24-1	TGTGCCACCAGGCGGGGGGGTGACACCGGGGAGCTGTTTTTT	CATRRGGDTGELFF
TRBJ1-6	NA	NA	TRBV30	TGTGCCTGGAGTGTCGGGGACTTACAGTCACCCCTCCACTTT	CAWSVGDLQSPLHF
TRBJ2-7	few	NA	TRBV29-1	TGCAGCGTTGGTAGCACCCGGGCCTACGAGCAGTACTTC	CSVGSTRAYEQYF
TRBJ2-1	many	TRBD1	TRBV18	TGTGCCAGCTCACCTTCGGGACAGTTTGAGCAGTTCTTC	CASSPSGQFEQFF
TRBJ2-7	few	NA	TRBV6-6	TGTGCCAGCAGTTACCTGGGCCCCTCCTACGAGCAGTACTTC	CASSYLGPSYEQYF
TRBJ2-7	many	NA	TRBV12-3/TRBV12-4	TGTGCCAGCAGTTCGACAGGTCTCTCCTACGAGCAGTACTTC	CASSSTGLSYEQYF
TRBJ2-6	NA	NA	TRBV24-1	TGTGCCACCCGGGACTCTGGGGCCAACGTCCTGACTTTC	CATRDSGANVLTF
TRBJ2-7	few	NA	TRBV5-1	TGCGCCAGCAGCTTGGAGCCAGGGCGCTCCTACGAGCAGTACTTC	CASSLEPGRSYEQYF
TRBJ2-7	NA	NA	TRBV3-1	TGTGCCAGCAGCCAGGACCCCTTCGAGCAGTACTTC	CASSQDPFEQYF
TRBJ1-5	NA	NA	TRBV12-3/TRBV12-4	TGTGCCAGCAGTTTAGGAGACCTTAGCAATCAGCCCCAGCATTTT	CASSLGDLSNQPQHF
TRBJ2-1	NA	NA	TRBV5-1	TGCGCCAGCAACGCCCAGTCTTCCTACAATGAGCAGTTCTTC	CASNAQSSYNEQFF
TRBJ2-5	NA	NA	TRBV7-2	TGTGCCAGCAGCTTAGCGGTTGGGGAGTGGGAGACCCAGTACTTC	CASSLAVGEWETQYF
TRBJ2-5	few	NA	TRBV20-1	TGCAGTGCCCCGGCCTTGAACGGCCAAGAGACCCAGTACTTC	CSAPALNGQETQYF
TRBJ1-1	NA	NA	TRBV25-1	TGTGCCAGCAGTGCTGGACGGGCGAACACTGAAGCTTTCTTT	CASSAGRANTEAFF
TRBJ1-5	few	NA	TRBV12-2	TGTGCAAGTCGCTTAGGAACAGGGGTGGGACAGCCCCAGCATTTT	CASRLGTGVGQPQHF
TRBJ1-5	many	NA	TRBV12-3/TRBV12-4	TGTGCCAGCAGTTCAGGGTCTACCAATCAGCCCCAGCATTTT	CASSSGSTNQPQHF
TRBJ1-6	NA	NA	TRBV6-5	TGTGCCAGCAGTCTTGGGGACGGCTCCTATAATTCACCCCTCCACTTT	CASSLGDGSYNSPLHF
TRBJ2-1	NA	TRBD2	TRBV20-1	TGCAGTGCTAGAATAGCGGGGGGGCGTTACAATGAGCAGTTCTTC	CSARIAGGRYNEQFF
TRBJ2-1	NA	NA	TRBV7-9	TGTGCCAGCAGCTTAGCTGCAAGCGGGGAGCAGTTCTTC	CASSLAASGEQFF
TRBJ2-1	many	TRBD1	TRBV5-6	TGTGCCAGCAGCTGGACAGGGGCCCCCTACAATGAGCAGTTCTTC	CASSWTGAPYNEQFF
TRBJ2-2	few	NA	TRBV7-9	TGTGCCAGCAGCTTACCGAAGAACACCGGGGAGCTGTTTTTT	CASSLPKNTGELFF
TRBJ2-4	few	TRBD2	TRBV7-2	TGTGCCAGCAGCACCTCTAGCGGGAGGGCCAGGTTGGACATTCAGTACTTC	CASSTSSGRARLDIQYF
TRBJ2-3	NA	NA	TRBV27	TGTGCCAGCAGTTTATCGATAGCAGGGACTCCCACAGATACGCAGTATTTT	CASSLSIAGTPTDTQYF
TRBJ1-5	NA	TRBD1	TRBV7-9	TGTGCCAGCAGCTCGGGACAGGGAATCGGCCCCCAGCATTTT	CASSSGQGIGPQHF
TRBJ2-2	NA	TRBD2	TRBV6-1	TGTGCCAGCAGTGAATCTGCGGGGGGTTACACCGGGGAGCTGTTTTTT	CASSESAGGYTGELFF
TRBJ1-2	few	TRBD1	TRBV6-1	TGTGCCAGCAGGACCGGGACAGTCAACTATGGCTACACCTTC	CASRTGTVNYGYTF
TRBJ2-5	NA	TRBD2	TRBV25-1	TGTGCCAGCAGCGGACTAGCGGGAGAGGCGGAGACCCAGTACTTC	CASSGLAGEAETQYF
TRBJ1-5	NA	NA	TRBV14	TGTGCCAGCAGAGAAAAGAATCAGCCCCAGCATTTT	CASREKNQPQHF
TRBJ2-3	NA	NA	TRBV6-2/TRBV6-3	TGTGCCAGCAGGGGAACCTCGGAGGATACGCAGTATTTT	CASRGTSEDTQYF